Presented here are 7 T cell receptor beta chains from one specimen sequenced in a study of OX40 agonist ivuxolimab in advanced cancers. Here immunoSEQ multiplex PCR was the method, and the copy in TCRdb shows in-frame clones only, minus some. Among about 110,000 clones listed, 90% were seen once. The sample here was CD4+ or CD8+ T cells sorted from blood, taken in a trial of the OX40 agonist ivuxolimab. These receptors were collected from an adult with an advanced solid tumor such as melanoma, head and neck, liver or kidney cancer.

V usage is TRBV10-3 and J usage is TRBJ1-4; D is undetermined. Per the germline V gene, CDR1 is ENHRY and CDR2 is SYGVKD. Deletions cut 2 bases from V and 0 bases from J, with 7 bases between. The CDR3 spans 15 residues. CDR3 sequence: CAISEGPATNEKLFF. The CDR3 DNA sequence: TGTGCCATCAGTGAGGGCCCGGCAACTAATGAAAAACTGTTTTTT.

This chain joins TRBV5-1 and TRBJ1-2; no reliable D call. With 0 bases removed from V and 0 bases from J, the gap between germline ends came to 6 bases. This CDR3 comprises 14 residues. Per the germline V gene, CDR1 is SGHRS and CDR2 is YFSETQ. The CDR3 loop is CASSLAVPNYGYTF. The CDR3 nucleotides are TGCGCCAGCAGCTTGGCCGTGCCTAACTATGGCTACACCTTC. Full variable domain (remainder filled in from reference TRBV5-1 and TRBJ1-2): KAGVTQTPRYLIKTRGQQVTLSCSPISGHRSVSWYQQTPGQGLQFLFEYFSETQRNKGNFPGRFSGRQFSNSRSEMNVSTLELGDSALYLCASSLAVPNYGYTFGSGTRLTVV.

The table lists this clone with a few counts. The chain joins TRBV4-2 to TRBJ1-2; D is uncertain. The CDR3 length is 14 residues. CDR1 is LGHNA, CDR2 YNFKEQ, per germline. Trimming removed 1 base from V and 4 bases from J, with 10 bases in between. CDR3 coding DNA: TGTGCCAGCAGCCAAGGGGGAGGGATCTATGGCTACACCTTC. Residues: CASSQGGGIYGYTF.

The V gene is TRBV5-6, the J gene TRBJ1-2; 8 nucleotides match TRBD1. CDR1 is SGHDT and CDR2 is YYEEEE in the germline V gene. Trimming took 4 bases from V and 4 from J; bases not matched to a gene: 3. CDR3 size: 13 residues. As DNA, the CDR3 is TGTGCCAGCAGCCCCGGGACAGGCTATGGCTACACCTTC. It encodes CASSPGTGYGYTF.

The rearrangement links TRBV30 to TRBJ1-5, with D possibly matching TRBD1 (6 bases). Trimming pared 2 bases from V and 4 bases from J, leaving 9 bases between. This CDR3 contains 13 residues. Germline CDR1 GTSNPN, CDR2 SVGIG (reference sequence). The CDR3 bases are TGTGCCTGGAGTTTCACAGGGAATCAGCCCCAGCATTTT. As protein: CAWSFTGNQPQHF.

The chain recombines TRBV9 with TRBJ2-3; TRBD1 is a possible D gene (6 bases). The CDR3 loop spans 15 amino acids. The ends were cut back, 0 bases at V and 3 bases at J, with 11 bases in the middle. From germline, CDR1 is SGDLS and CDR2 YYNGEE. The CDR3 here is CASSVGTGKTDTQYF. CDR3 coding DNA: TGTGCCAGCAGCGTAGGAACAGGGAAGACAGATACGCAGTATTTT. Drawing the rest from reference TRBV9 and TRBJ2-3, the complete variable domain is DSGVTQTPKHLITATGQRVTLRCSPRSGDLSVYWYQQSLDQGLQFLIQYYNGEERAKGNILERFSAQQFPDLHSELNLSSLELGDSALYFCASSVGTGKTDTQYFGPGTRLTVL.

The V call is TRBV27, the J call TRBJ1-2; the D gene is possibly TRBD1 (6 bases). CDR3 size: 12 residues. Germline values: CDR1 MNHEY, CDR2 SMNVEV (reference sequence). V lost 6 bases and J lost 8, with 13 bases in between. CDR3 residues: CASRGQGRGYTF. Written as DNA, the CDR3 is TGTGCCAGCAGGGGGCAGGGGAGGGGCTACACCTTC.